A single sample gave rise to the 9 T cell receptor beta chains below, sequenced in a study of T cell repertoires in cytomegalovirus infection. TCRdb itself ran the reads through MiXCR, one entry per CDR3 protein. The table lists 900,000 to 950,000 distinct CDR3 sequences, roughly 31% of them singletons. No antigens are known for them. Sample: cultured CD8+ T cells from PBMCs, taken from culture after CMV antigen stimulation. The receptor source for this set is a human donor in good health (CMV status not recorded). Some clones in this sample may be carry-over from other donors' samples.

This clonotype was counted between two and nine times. The CDR3 here is CASSIDRGISYEQYF. The CDR3 DNA follows: TGTGCCAGTAGTATAGATCGGGGTATCTCCTACGAGCAGTACTTC. The V and J genes are TRBV19 and TRBJ2-7; D may be TRBD2 (5 bases). With 0 bases removed from V and 0 bases from J, the gap between germline ends came to 9 bases. CDR3 length equals 15 residues. Germline values: CDR1 LNHDA, CDR2 SQIVND (reference sequence).

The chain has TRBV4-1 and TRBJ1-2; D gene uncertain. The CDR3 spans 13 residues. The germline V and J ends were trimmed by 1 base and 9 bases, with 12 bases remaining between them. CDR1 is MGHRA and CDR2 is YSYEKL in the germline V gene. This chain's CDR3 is CASSQATVDSYTF. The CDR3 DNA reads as TGCGCCAGCAGCCAAGCCACGGTTGATAGCTACACCTTC.

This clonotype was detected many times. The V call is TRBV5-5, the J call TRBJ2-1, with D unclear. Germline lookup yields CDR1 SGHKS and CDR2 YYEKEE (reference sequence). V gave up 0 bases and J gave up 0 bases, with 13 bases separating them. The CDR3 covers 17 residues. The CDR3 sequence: CASSLGQATSSYNEQFF. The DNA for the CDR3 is TGTGCCAGCAGCTTGGGGCAGGCCACCAGCTCCTACAATGAGCAGTTCTTC.

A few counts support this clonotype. Here the CDR3 reads CASSESQGAISETQYF. CDR3 DNA: TGTGCCAGCAGTGAATCCCAGGGGGCGATTTCAGAGACCCAGTACTTC. The V gene is TRBV2, the J gene TRBJ2-5; 8 bases agree with TRBD1. The CDR3 length is 16 residues. Germline assignment: CDR1 SNHLY and CDR2 FYNNEI. V lost 2 bases to trimming and J lost 4 bases; unmatched junction nucleotides: 9.

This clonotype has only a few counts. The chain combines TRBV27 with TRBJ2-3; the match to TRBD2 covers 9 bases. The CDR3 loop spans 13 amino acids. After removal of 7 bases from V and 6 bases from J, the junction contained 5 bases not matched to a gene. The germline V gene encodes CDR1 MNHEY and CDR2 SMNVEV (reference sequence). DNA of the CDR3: TGTGCCAGCACTAGCGGGGCTTCTGATACGCAGTATTTT. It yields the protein CASTSGASDTQYF.

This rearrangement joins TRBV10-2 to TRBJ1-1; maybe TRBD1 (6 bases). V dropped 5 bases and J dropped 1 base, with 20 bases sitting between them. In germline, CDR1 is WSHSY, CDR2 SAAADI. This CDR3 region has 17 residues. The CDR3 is CASSLTGTSRGNTEAFF. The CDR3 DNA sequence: TGCGCCAGCAGTCTTACCGGGACATCTAGGGGGAACACTGAAGCTTTCTTT.

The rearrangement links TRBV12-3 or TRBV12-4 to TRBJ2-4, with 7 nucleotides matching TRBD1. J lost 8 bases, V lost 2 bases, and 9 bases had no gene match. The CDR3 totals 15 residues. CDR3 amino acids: CASSLYAPQGDIQYF. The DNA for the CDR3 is TGTGCCAGCAGTTTATATGCCCCTCAGGGGGACATTCAGTACTTC.

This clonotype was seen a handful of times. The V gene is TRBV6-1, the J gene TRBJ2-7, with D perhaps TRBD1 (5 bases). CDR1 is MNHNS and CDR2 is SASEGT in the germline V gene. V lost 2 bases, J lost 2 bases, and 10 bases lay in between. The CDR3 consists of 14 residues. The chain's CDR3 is CASSEQPGTYEQYF. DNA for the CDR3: TGTGCCAGCAGTGAACAGCCAGGGACCTACGAGCAGTACTTC.

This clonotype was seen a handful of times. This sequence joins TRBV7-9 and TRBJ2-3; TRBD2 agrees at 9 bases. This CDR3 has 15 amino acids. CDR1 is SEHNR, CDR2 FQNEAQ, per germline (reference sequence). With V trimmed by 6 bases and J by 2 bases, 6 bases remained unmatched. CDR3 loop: CASRDSGGNTDTQYF. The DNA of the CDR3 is TGTGCCAGCAGGGATAGCGGGGGCAACACAGATACGCAGTATTTT.